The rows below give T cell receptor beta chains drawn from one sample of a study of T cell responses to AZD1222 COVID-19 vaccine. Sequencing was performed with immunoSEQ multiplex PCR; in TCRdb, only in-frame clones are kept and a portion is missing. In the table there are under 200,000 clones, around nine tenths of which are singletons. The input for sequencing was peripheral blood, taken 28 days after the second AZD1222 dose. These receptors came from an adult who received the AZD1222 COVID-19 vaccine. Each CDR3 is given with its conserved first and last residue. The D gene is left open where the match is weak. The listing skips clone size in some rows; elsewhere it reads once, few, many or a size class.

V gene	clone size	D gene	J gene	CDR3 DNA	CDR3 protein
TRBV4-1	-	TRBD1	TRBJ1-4	TGCGCCAGCAGCCAACCCGGACAGGGGCGAAGAGAAAAACTGTTTTTT	CASSQPGQGRREKLFF
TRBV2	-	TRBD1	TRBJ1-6	TGTGCCAGCAGTGAAGCGCAGGGGGTAAATTCACCCCTCCACTTT	CASSEAQGVNSPLHF
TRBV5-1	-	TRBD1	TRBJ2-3	TGCGCCAGCAGCTGGACCGGGACAGGGGTAGCAGATACGCAGTATTTT	CASSWTGTGVADTQYF
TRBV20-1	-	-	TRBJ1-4	TGCAGTGCTAGTTGGGGAGTAGACGCAACTAATGAAAAACTGTTTTTT	CSASWGVDATNEKLFF
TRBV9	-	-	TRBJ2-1	TGTGCCAGCAGCCCGTCGGGGGTCTCCTACAATGAGCAGTTCTTC	CASSPSGVSYNEQFF
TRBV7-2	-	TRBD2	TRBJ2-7	TGTGCCAGCAACCGAATAGCGGGGGACTCCTACGAGCAGTACTTC	CASNRIAGDSYEQYF
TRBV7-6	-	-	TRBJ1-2	TGTGCCAGCAGCTTAGGAGACAGGAGCTATGGCTACACCTTC	CASSLGDRSYGYTF
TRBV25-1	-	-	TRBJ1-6	TGTGCCAGCAGTTCGGCGTTCTCCTATAATTCACCCCTCCACTTT	CASSSAFSYNSPLHF
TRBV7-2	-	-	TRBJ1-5	TGTGCCAGCAGCCCGAAAGACCCACGAATCTATTGGAATCAGCCCCAGCATTTT	CASSPKDPRIYWNQPQHF
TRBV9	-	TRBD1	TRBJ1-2	TGTGCCAGCAGCTCACGGACAGGGTCCTATGGCTACACCTTC	CASSSRTGSYGYTF
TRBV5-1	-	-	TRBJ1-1	TGCGCCAGCAGCTTCGAAACAAACACTGAAGCTTTCTTT	CASSFETNTEAFF
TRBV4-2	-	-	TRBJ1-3	TGTGCCAGCAGCCAAGAAATGACACGTCTCTCGGGAAACACCATATATTTT	CASSQEMTRLSGNTIYF
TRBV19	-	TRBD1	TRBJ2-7	TGTGCCAGTAGTATCTCTTGGGACAGGAACTACGAGCAGTACTTC	CASSISWDRNYEQYF
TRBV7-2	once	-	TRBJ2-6	TGTGCCAGCAGCTTAGCGCCAAGGGGCGCTGGGGCCAACGTCCTGACTTTC	CASSLAPRGAGANVLTF
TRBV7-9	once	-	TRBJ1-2	TGTGCCCTACGCGGTGGCAGACGAACCGATGGCTACACCTTC	CALRGGRRTDGYTF
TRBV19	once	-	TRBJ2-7	TGTGCCAGTAGTCCGCACCAGCTTTTCTACGAGCAGTACTTC	CASSPHQLFYEQYF
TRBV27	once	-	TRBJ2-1	TGTGCCAGCACGGGCACTGAACCCCTCTCCTACAATGAGCAGTTCTTC	CASTGTEPLSYNEQFF
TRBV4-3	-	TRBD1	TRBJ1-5	TGCGCCAGCAGCCAAGATCTTAGCAGGGGGGTACAGCCCCAGCATTTT	CASSQDLSRGVQPQHF
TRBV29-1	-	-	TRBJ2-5	TGCAGCGTTGTGGGGGTAGAGACCCAGTACTTC	CSVVGVETQYF
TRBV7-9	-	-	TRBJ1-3	TGTGCCAGCAGCTTAGGTATCCCTGGAAACACCATATATTTT	CASSLGIPGNTIYF
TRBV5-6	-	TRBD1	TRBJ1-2	TGTGCCAGCAGAATCGGACAGGGGGCGCTTGCCTATGGCTACACCTTC	CASRIGQGALAYGYTF
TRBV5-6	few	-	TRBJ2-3	TGTGCCAGCAGCACAGGAGGCGCAGATACGCAGTATTTT	CASSTGGADTQYF
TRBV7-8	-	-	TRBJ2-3	TGTGCCAGCAGCTTAGATGCATGGGGGACGCAGTATTTT	CASSLDAWGTQYF
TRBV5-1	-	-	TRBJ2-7	TGCGCCAGCAGCTTGGACAGGGTAGGCGGTTACGAGCAGTACTTC	CASSLDRVGGYEQYF
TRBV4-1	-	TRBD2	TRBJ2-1	TGCGCCAGCAGCCAAGATGTGCTAGCGGGGGGGCTCCACAATGAGCAGTTCTTC	CASSQDVLAGGLHNEQFF
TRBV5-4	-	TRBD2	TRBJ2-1	TGTGCCAGCAGGACCTTGGGGCGGGGGGAGGAGGAGCAGTTCTTC	CASRTLGRGEEEQFF